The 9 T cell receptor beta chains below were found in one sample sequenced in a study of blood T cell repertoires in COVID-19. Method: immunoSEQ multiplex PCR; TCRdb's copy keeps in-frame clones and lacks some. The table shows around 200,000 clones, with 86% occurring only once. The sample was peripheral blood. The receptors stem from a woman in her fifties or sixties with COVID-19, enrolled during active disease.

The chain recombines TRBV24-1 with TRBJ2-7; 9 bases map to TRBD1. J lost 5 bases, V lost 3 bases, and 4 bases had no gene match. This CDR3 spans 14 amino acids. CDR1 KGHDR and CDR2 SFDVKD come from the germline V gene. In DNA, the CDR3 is TGTGCCACCAGTGATCCCGGGACAGGGAACGAGCAGTACTTC. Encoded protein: CATSDPGTGNEQYF.

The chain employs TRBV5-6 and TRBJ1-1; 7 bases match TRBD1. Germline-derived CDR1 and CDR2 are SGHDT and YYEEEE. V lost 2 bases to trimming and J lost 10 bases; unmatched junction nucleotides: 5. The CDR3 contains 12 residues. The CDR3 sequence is CASSFGQVGAFF. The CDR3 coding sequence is TGTGCCAGCAGCTTCGGACAGGTAGGAGCTTTCTTT.

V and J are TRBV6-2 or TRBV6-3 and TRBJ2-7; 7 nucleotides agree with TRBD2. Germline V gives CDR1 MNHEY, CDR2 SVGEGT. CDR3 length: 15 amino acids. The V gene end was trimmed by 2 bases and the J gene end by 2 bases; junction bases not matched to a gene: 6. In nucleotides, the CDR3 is TGTGCCAGCAGTTACGAGGGAGGGAGAACCTACGAGCAGTACTTC. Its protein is CASSYEGGRTYEQYF.

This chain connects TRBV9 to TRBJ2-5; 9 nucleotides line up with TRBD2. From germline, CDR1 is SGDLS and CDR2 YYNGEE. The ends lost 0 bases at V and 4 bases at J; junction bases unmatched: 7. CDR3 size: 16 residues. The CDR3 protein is CASSVGDSGSRETQYF. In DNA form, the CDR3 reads TGTGCCAGCAGCGTAGGGGATAGCGGGAGTCGAGAGACCCAGTACTTC. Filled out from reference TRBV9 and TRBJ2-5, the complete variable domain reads DSGVTQTPKHLITATGQRVTLRCSPRSGDLSVYWYQQSLDQGLQFLIQYYNGEERAKGNILERFSAQQFPDLHSELNLSSLELGDSALYFCASSVGDSGSRETQYFGPGTRLLVL.

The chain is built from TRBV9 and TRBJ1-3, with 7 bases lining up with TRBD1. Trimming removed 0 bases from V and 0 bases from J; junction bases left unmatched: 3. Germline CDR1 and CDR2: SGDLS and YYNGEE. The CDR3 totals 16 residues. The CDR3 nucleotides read TGTGCCAGCAGCGTAGATCAGGGGGGCTCTGGAAACACCATATATTTT. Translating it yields CASSVDQGGSGNTIYF.

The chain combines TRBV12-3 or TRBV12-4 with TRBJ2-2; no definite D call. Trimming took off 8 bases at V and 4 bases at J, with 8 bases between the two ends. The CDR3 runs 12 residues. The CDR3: CASGSTTGELFF. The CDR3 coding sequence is TGTGCCAGCGGCAGTACCACCGGGGAGCTGTTTTTT.

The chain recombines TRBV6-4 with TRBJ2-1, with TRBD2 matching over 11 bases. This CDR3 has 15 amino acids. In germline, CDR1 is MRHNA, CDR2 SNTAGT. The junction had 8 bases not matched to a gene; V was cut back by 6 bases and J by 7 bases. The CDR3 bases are TGTGCCAGCAGCCATGACCTAGCGGGAGGTAATGAGCAGTTCTTC. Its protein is CASSHDLAGGNEQFF.

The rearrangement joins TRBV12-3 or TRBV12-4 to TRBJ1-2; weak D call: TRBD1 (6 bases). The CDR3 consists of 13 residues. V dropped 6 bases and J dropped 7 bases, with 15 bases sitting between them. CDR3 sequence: CASSSQGLGGYTF. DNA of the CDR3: TGTGCCAGCAGCTCACAGGGTCTCGGTGGCTACACCTTC.

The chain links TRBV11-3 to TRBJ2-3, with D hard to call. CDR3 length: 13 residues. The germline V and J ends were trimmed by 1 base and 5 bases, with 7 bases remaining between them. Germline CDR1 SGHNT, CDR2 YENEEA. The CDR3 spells CASSLGVVDTQYF. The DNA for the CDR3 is TGTGCCAGCAGCTTAGGCGTAGTAGATACGCAGTATTTT.